What follows is one T cell receptor beta chain and its context. Its antigen is undetermined. This record belongs to a study of shared clonotypes between healthy human individuals. The assay was immunoSEQ multiplex PCR, and TCRdb's table has in-frame clones only and misses some. The table lists more than 1.2 million clones, around 98.5% of them singletons. The authors divided CD4+ cells into CD45RA+ naive and CD45RA-negative memory subsets. Whole-study findings and limits: Only blood samples were collected, and tissue repertoires likely differ. Some naive CD4 clonotypes, roughly 5%, turned up in common across four donors. Naive subsets generally had larger estimated richness than memory subsets.

The CDR3 spans 12 residues. Trimming cost V 3 bases and J 12 bases, with 15 bases left between them. CDR1 is GTSNPN and CDR2 is SVGIG in the germline V gene (reference sequence). The rearrangement joins TRBV30 to TRBJ1-5, with D hard to call. The sequence was obtained from a man younger than 40 in good health. Material: naive CD4+ T cells sorted from blood. Subset indicated: CD45RA+ positively selected. CDR3 amino acids: CAWSRLETYQHF. The CDR3 DNA is TGTGCCTGGAGCCGACTCGAGACATACCAGCATTTT. Combining the CDR3 with reference TRBV30 and TRBJ1-5 gives the whole variable domain SQTIHQWPATLVQPVGSPLSLECTVEGTSNPNLYWYRQAAGRGLQLLFYSVGIGQISSEVPQNLSASRPQDRQFILSSKKLLLSDSGFYLCAWSRLETYQHFGDGTRLSIL.